Listed here are 2 T cell receptor beta chains from one sample, sequenced in a study of blood T cell repertoires in COVID-19. The assay was immunoSEQ multiplex PCR, and TCRdb's table has in-frame clones only and misses some. Among about 150,000 clones listed, roughly 83% were seen once. Sequencing was done on a sample of peripheral blood. These receptors were collected from a woman aged 60-70 years with acute or convalescent COVID-19.

This chain connects TRBV10-3 to TRBJ2-3; TRBD2 matches at 13 bases. The CDR3 totals 16 residues. Germline CDR1 is ENHRY and CDR2 is SYGVKD. Unmatched junction bases numbered 4, after V lost 4 bases and J lost 3 bases. The CDR3 loop reads CAISVSTSGGTDTQYF. The CDR3 DNA reads as TGTGCCATCAGTGTTTCGACTAGCGGGGGGACAGATACGCAGTATTTT.

The rearrangement links TRBV21-1 to TRBJ1-4. TRBV21-1 is reported as a pseudogene. The CDR3 is 15 amino acids. The CDR3 DNA follows: TGTGCCAGCAGCAAGAGGCCCCGGCGGTCGGAAAAACTGTTTTTT. Protein sequence: CASSKRPRRSEKLFF.